The clone carrying this T cell receptor beta chain has at least ten counts. What it recognizes is unknown. The sample belongs to a study of neurological immune-mediated disorders. Study-level points and caveats: Multiple sclerosis, the disease with the least TCR clonal expansion, fell below healthy controls, whereas HTLV-1-associated myelopathy showed the most.

The unsorted libraries originated from 2 million PBMCs kept at -80 C. The CDR3 spans 12 residues. CDR1 DFQATT and CDR2 SNEGSKA come from the germline V gene (reference sequence). With 6 bases removed from V and 5 bases from J, the gap between germline ends came to 14 bases. TCRdb re-called the 5' RACE reads through MiXCR, storing one row per CDR3 protein. The sample shows roughly 24,000 distinct CDR3 sequences, about 12% of them seen only once. The V and J genes are TRBV20-1 and TRBJ2-7; D is unresolved. The sequenced sample was PBMCs. This TCR came from an older woman with HTLV-1-associated myelopathy (HAM/TSP). The CDR3 DNA reads TGCAGTGCCGAATTTCAGGAAGACGAGCAGTACTTC. This sequence encodes CSAEFQEDEQYF.